This TCR beta chain comes out of a study of blood T cell repertoires in COVID-19. As for the study in general: Samples of COVID-19 (acute and convalescent) were obtained from the United States, Italy and Spain.

The CDR3 totals 13 residues. In the source study's methods: Amplification from reference gene primers served as the basis for estimated nucleated cell counts. TCRdb's copy holds only in-frame clones and misses some; the assay was immunoSEQ multiplex PCR. V and J calls and clone size are given by that table; D and trimming were obtained from the DNA. The sample shows over 250,000 clones, about 80% of them seen only once. As for this clone: Mismatch with germline at one junction end may stem from a read error.

Sequenced sample: peripheral blood. This receptor was taken from a woman in her forties or fifties who had recovered from COVID-19. The chain combines TRBV12-3 or TRBV12-4 with TRBJ1-3; D gene unclear. The CDR3 here is CATSVSSGNTIYF. In nucleotides, the CDR3 is TGTGCCACCAGTGTCAGCTCTGGAAACACCATATATTTT.